This TCR beta chain was recovered during a study of blood T cell repertoires in COVID-19. Overall study: T cells, B-cell-depleted T cells, or PBMCs supplied cDNA or gDNA.

V was cut by 6 bases and J by 0 bases, with 11 bases left in between. Per the germline V gene, CDR1 is MNHEY and CDR2 is SVGAGI. This CDR3 is built from 14 residues. Original processing notes: Researchers report that nucleated cell counts were estimated from reference gene primer amplification. Assay used: immunoSEQ multiplex PCR; TCRdb lists only in-frame clones, some missing. The D gene and trimming were derived from the DNA, and the V and J assignments and clone size from that table. The sample has approximately 80,000 clones; around 81% are singletons. This clonotype was obtained from a man older than 75 with acute or convalescent COVID-19. What was sequenced was peripheral blood. J is TRBJ1-2 and V is TRBV6-5, with D perhaps TRBD1 (5 bases). CDR3 DNA sequence: TGTGCCAGCAGCCTCAGGGTAGCTAACTATGGCTACACCTTC. This translates into CASSLRVANYGYTF.